The rows below give T cell receptor beta chains drawn from one sample of a study of T cells after yellow fever vaccination. TCRdb re-called the 5' RACE reads through MiXCR, storing one row per CDR3 protein. The sample lists tens of thousands of distinct CDR3 sequences; roughly 6.9% were seen once. The sample was CD8+ T cells sorted from PBMCs, taken 5 days after the first yellow fever vaccination. The source is a man younger than 30 who received the YFV17D yellow fever vaccine. Both conserved end residues are trimmed from each CDR3. Each record gives: V gene, D gene, J gene, CDR3 protein. D genes are given only for firm matches.

V gene: TRBV4-3; D gene: .; J gene: TRBJ1-1; CDR3 protein: ASSQGTLGNTEAF
V gene: TRBV20-1; D gene: .; J gene: TRBJ1-2; CDR3 protein: SARSGRITNYGYT
V gene: TRBV20-1; D gene: .; J gene: TRBJ2-1; CDR3 protein: SALLRGPRNEQF
V gene: TRBV13; D gene: .; J gene: TRBJ1-6; CDR3 protein: ASSLAGALIPLH
V gene: TRBV4-1; D gene: .; J gene: TRBJ2-5; CDR3 protein: ASSQEFYYQETQY
V gene: TRBV9; D gene: .; J gene: TRBJ2-2; CDR3 protein: ASSPTGDSTGELF
V gene: TRBV24-1; D gene: .; J gene: TRBJ2-3; CDR3 protein: ATSDSRGLDTQY
V gene: TRBV23-1; D gene: TRBD2; J gene: TRBJ2-5; CDR3 protein: ASNIRTSLGETQY
V gene: TRBV6-1; D gene: TRBD2; J gene: TRBJ2-1; CDR3 protein: ASKLSGGGVNEQF
V gene: TRBV5-5; D gene: .; J gene: TRBJ2-1; CDR3 protein: ASIGSVTGRDYNEQF
V gene: TRBV6-2/TRBV6-3; D gene: .; J gene: TRBJ1-1; CDR3 protein: ASSWRQLNTEAF
V gene: TRBV20-1; D gene: .; J gene: TRBJ2-1; CDR3 protein: SAREGYRSNNEQF
V gene: TRBV19; D gene: .; J gene: TRBJ2-1; CDR3 protein: ASSIEDYNEQF
V gene: TRBV29-1; D gene: .; J gene: TRBJ1-3; CDR3 protein: SVWDSGNTIY
V gene: TRBV6-6; D gene: TRBD1; J gene: TRBJ2-2; CDR3 protein: ASRLPDRDTGELF
V gene: TRBV20-1; D gene: TRBD2; J gene: TRBJ2-3; CDR3 protein: SAKMGGGASDTQY
V gene: TRBV4-1; D gene: TRBD2; J gene: TRBJ2-1; CDR3 protein: ASSQDRASGGNEQF
V gene: TRBV27; D gene: TRBD1; J gene: TRBJ1-6; CDR3 protein: ASSLSTGGVSPLH
V gene: TRBV7-2; D gene: .; J gene: TRBJ2-7; CDR3 protein: ASSLASGVYEQY
V gene: TRBV29-1; D gene: .; J gene: TRBJ2-2; CDR3 protein: SVEQGDTGELF
V gene: TRBV21-1; D gene: .; J gene: TRBJ1-5; CDR3 protein: ASKRRSRTDSNQPQH
V gene: TRBV5-4; D gene: .; J gene: TRBJ2-5; CDR3 protein: ASSSTGNPWETQY
V gene: TRBV12-3/TRBV12-4; D gene: TRBD2; J gene: TRBJ2-1; CDR3 protein: ASSFLAGGPYNEQF
V gene: TRBV6-2/TRBV6-3; D gene: .; J gene: TRBJ2-5; CDR3 protein: ASSSVTVGETQY
V gene: TRBV19; D gene: TRBD2; J gene: TRBJ2-2; CDR3 protein: ASSIWAGDTGELF
V gene: TRBV11-3; D gene: .; J gene: TRBJ2-1; CDR3 protein: ASSPDPGAGDNEQF
V gene: TRBV25-1; D gene: .; J gene: TRBJ2-3; CDR3 protein: ASSEEFTGTPVSTDTQY
V gene: TRBV4-1; D gene: .; J gene: TRBJ1-2; CDR3 protein: ASSQAQGGRDGYT
V gene: TRBV7-2; D gene: TRBD2; J gene: TRBJ2-1; CDR3 protein: ASSLAASGASYNEQF
V gene: TRBV7-6; D gene: TRBD2; J gene: TRBJ2-2; CDR3 protein: ASSPSGYGELF
V gene: TRBV20-1; D gene: .; J gene: TRBJ1-6; CDR3 protein: CARGPSGRHRNSPLH
V gene: TRBV4-1; D gene: .; J gene: TRBJ2-3; CDR3 protein: ASTPRGATDTQY
V gene: TRBV2; D gene: .; J gene: TRBJ2-1; CDR3 protein: ASEAIRDSYNEQF
V gene: TRBV18; D gene: .; J gene: TRBJ2-3; CDR3 protein: ASSKVPVVADTQY
V gene: TRBV7-6; D gene: TRBD2; J gene: TRBJ2-7; CDR3 protein: ASSLRASGGLEQY
V gene: TRBV12-3/TRBV12-4; D gene: .; J gene: TRBJ2-3; CDR3 protein: ASSFPGAANTQY
V gene: TRBV11-1; D gene: TRBD2; J gene: TRBJ2-5; CDR3 protein: ASTQLRAERRGLAIQETQY
V gene: TRBV2; D gene: .; J gene: TRBJ1-5; CDR3 protein: ASSRGVESQPQH
V gene: TRBV2; D gene: .; J gene: TRBJ1-4; CDR3 protein: ASSGDGPSTVGKLF
V gene: TRBV2; D gene: .; J gene: TRBJ2-7; CDR3 protein: ASFGAGSYEQY
V gene: TRBV7-2; D gene: .; J gene: TRBJ2-1; CDR3 protein: ASSLAPGTSSYNEQF
V gene: TRBV4-3; D gene: TRBD1; J gene: TRBJ2-4; CDR3 protein: ASSQGRQGKNIQY
V gene: TRBV10-2; D gene: .; J gene: TRBJ2-3; CDR3 protein: ATGARATQY
V gene: TRBV10-3; D gene: TRBD2; J gene: TRBJ2-1; CDR3 protein: AISAGTSEVTEQF
V gene: TRBV15; D gene: .; J gene: TRBJ1-2; CDR3 protein: ATSLAAGANYGYT
V gene: TRBV28; D gene: .; J gene: TRBJ1-2; CDR3 protein: ASSSLEYYGYT
V gene: TRBV21-1; D gene: .; J gene: TRBJ1-2; CDR3 protein: ASDHSPNGYT
V gene: TRBV7-9; D gene: .; J gene: TRBJ1-1; CDR3 protein: ASAQGLTFRDTEAF
V gene: TRBV5-5; D gene: .; J gene: TRBJ2-2; CDR3 protein: ASSPPVTGELF
V gene: TRBV7-9; D gene: TRBD1; J gene: TRBJ1-2; CDR3 protein: ASSLAGQPRGYT
V gene: TRBV12-3/TRBV12-4; D gene: .; J gene: TRBJ2-3; CDR3 protein: ASSFRGGTDTQY
V gene: TRBV10-1; D gene: .; J gene: TRBJ1-1; CDR3 protein: ASSESQGGTEAF
V gene: TRBV5-4; D gene: TRBD1; J gene: TRBJ1-1; CDR3 protein: ASGPGQGKTEAF
V gene: TRBV3-1; D gene: .; J gene: TRBJ2-1; CDR3 protein: ASSFPAVEGNEQF
V gene: TRBV4-1; D gene: .; J gene: TRBJ2-1; CDR3 protein: ASSPTGPRGDEQF
V gene: TRBV7-9; D gene: TRBD1; J gene: TRBJ2-1; CDR3 protein: ASSLTGVGNEQF
V gene: TRBV9; D gene: TRBD1; J gene: TRBJ2-5; CDR3 protein: ASSVWGQGQETQY
V gene: TRBV2; D gene: TRBD1; J gene: TRBJ2-7; CDR3 protein: ARTADRSYEQY
V gene: TRBV7-6; D gene: .; J gene: TRBJ2-3; CDR3 protein: ASSPGGDGGDTQY